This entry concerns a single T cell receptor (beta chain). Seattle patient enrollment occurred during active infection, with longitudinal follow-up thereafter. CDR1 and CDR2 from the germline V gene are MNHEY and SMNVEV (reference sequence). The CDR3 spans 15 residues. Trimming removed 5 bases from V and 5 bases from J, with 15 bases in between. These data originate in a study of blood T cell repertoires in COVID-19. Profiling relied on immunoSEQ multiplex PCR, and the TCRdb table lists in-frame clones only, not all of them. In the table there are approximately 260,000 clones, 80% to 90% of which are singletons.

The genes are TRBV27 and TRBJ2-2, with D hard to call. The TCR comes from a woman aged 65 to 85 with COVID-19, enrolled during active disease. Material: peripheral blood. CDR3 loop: CASSTRVIGTGELFF. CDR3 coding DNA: TGTGCCAGCAGTACAAGAGTAATCGGGACCGGGGAGCTGTTTTTT.